Listed here are 22 T cell receptor beta chains from one sample, sequenced in a study of human T cells and chemical hapten exposure. Time point: pre-sensitization, week 0. This sample's treatment: therapeutic diphenylcyclopropenone sensitization with weekly scalp DPC. TCRdb re-called the RACE reads with MiXCR, one entry per CDR3 protein. The data hold tens of thousands of distinct CDR3 sequences, with 8% to 10% observed a single time. The input for sequencing was whole blood, taken in connection with sensitization to the hapten diphenylcyclopropenone (DPC). Receptors were obtained from a woman between 40 and 50 years old with alopecia areata. Some clones in this sample may be carry-over from other donors' samples.

This chain links TRBV6-1 with TRBJ2-7, with D tentatively TRBD2 (8 bases). The V end lost 5 bases, the J end lost 5 bases, and 25 bases lay between the germline ends. This CDR3 is 17 amino acids long. The germline V gene has CDR1 MNHNS and CDR2 SASEGT. CDR3 residues: CASSPGRGAGGVHEQYF. CDR3 coding DNA: TGTGCCAGCAGTCCCGGGAGGGGGGCAGGGGGAGTCCACGAGCAGTACTTC.

This chain links TRBV7-2 with TRBJ1-1, with D possibly being TRBD1 (5 bases). The CDR3 is made up of 13 amino acids. Germline assignment: CDR1 SGHTA and CDR2 FQGNSA. V was clipped by 0 bases and J by 5 bases, with 7 bases between them. CDR3 residues: CASSLAYRTEAFF. Written as DNA, the CDR3 is TGTGCCAGCAGCTTAGCGTACAGGACTGAAGCTTTCTTT.

The chain employs TRBV20-1 and TRBJ1-2, with 9 bases matching TRBD1. The CDR3 runs 16 residues. The trim removed 1 base at V and 7 bases at J, leaving 13 bases unmatched. The germline V gene encodes CDR1 DFQATT and CDR2 SNEGSKA (reference sequence). CDR3 in amino acids: CSARALGPGTGSGYTF. The CDR3 nucleotides are TGCAGTGCTAGAGCCCTGGGGCCCGGGACAGGGAGTGGCTACACCTTC.

Only a few counts were recorded for this clonotype. The chain couples TRBV5-1 to TRBJ1-3; no clear D. The germline gives CDR1 SGHRS, CDR2 YFSETQ. The CDR3 sequence is 15 residues long. V was clipped by 0 bases and J by 1 base, with 8 bases between them. CDR3 loop: CASSLGLYSGNTIYF. CDR3 sequence (DNA): TGCGCCAGCAGCTTGGGACTTTATTCTGGAAACACCATATATTTT. Complete variable domain (other parts from reference TRBV5-1 and TRBJ1-3): KAGVTQTPRYLIKTRGQQVTLSCSPISGHRSVSWYQQTPGQGLQFLFEYFSETQRNKGNFPGRFSGRQFSNSRSEMNVSTLELGDSALYLCASSLGLYSGNTIYFGEGSWLTVV.

A few counts support this clonotype. The chain joins TRBV4-3 to TRBJ2-1, with D hard to call. CDR1 and CDR2 from the germline V gene are LGHNA and YSLEER. Trimming removed 3 bases at V and 9 bases at J, with 12 bases between. The CDR3 is 13 residues long. The CDR3 DNA follows: TGCGCCAGCAGCCAGGAAAGGGTGTCTGAGCAGTTCTTC. It translates to CASSQERVSEQFF.

This clonotype was seen many times. The J gene is TRBJ2-2, the V gene TRBV7-9; the match to TRBD1 covers 7 bases. Germline V CDR1 and CDR2: SEHNR, FQNEAQ (reference sequence). This CDR3 region has 16 residues. The V gene end was trimmed by 5 bases and the J gene end by 5 bases; junction bases not matched to a gene: 11. CDR3 residues: CASSVRTGVKTGELFF. Written as DNA, the CDR3 is TGTGCCAGCAGCGTCCGCACAGGGGTTAAGACCGGGGAGCTGTTTTTT.

To note about this clonotype: Possible read error: a much larger clone is one base away. The CDR3 spells CASSLGQGDTDTQYF. CDR3 coding DNA: TGTGCCAGCAGTTTAGGGCAGGGGGACACAGATACGCAGTATTTT. The rearrangement links TRBV12-3 or TRBV12-4 to TRBJ2-3; 7 bases agree with TRBD1. J was trimmed by 2 bases and V by 1 base; bases with no gene match: 3. This CDR3 is built from 15 residues.

This chain links TRBV29-1 with TRBJ1-1, with a weak D call TRBD1 (5 bases). With 7 bases removed from V and 2 bases from J, the gap between germline ends came to 23 bases. The CDR3 sequence is 16 residues long. CDR1 and CDR2 from the germline V gene are SQVTM and ANQGSEA. The CDR3 DNA follows: TGCAGCGCTCTAGGGCGATTAACAGGCGTCAACACTGAAGCTTTCTTT. It codes for CSALGRLTGVNTEAFF.

The CDR3 DNA reads TGTGCCTGGAGTGCCGGGGGAGGCACTGAAGCTTTCTTT. This translates into CAWSAGGGTEAFF. The chain recombines TRBV30 with TRBJ1-1, with D perhaps TRBD1 (5 bases). Germline CDR1 is GTSNPN and CDR2 is SVGIG (reference sequence). The V end was cut by 1 base, the J end by 4 bases, with 10 bases between. This CDR3 has 13 amino acids.

This clonotype was detected many times. This rearrangement joins TRBV7-6 to TRBJ2-5; 10 bases align to TRBD1. V shed 5 bases and J 4 bases; nucleotides not matched to a gene: 4. CDR1 is SGHVS and CDR2 is FNYEAQ in the germline V gene. This CDR3 spans 14 amino acids. CDR3 sequence: CASSPDRGGETQYF. Here the CDR3 DNA reads TGTGCCAGCAGCCCGGACAGGGGGGGAGAGACCCAGTACTTC.

This chain links TRBV7-3 with TRBJ2-6; TRBD2 is a possible D gene (6 bases). Germline V gene lookup returns CDR1 SGHTA and CDR2 FQGTGA. V shed 3 bases and J shed 2 bases, with 8 bases lying between them. The CDR3 consists of 15 residues. CDR3 region: CASSLGGTGANVLTF. CDR3 DNA: TGTGCCAGCAGCTTGGGAGGCACTGGGGCCAACGTCCTGACTTTC.

This clonotype was seen repeatedly, ten times or more. CDR3 amino acids: CASSREARGYTF. CDR3 coding DNA: TGTGCCAGCAGCAGAGAGGCCCGTGGCTACACCTTC. V is TRBV7-9 and J is TRBJ1-2, with D unclear. The V gene's germline CDR1 is SEHNR and CDR2 FQNEAQ (reference sequence). This CDR3 comprises 12 residues. Trimming removed 5 bases at V and 7 bases at J, with 11 bases between.

This clonotype was picked up many times. This rearrangement joins TRBV28 to TRBJ1-2; D is perhaps TRBD1 (6 bases). The V gene lost 6 bases and the J gene lost 5 bases, with 19 bases spanning the gap. Per germline, CDR1 MDHEN and CDR2 SYDVKM. CDR3 length equals 15 residues. The CDR3 sequence is CASSNGQLRGYGYTF. CDR3 coding DNA: TGTGCCAGCAGCAATGGACAGCTTCGTGGATATGGCTACACCTTC.

The chain couples TRBV7-2 to TRBJ2-5, with D possibly being TRBD2 (5 bases). Germline V gene lookup returns CDR1 SGHTA and CDR2 FQGNSA. V lost 4 bases to trimming and J lost 4 bases, with 16 bases between them. CDR3 size: 15 residues. CDR3 amino acids: CASSSRTGLGETQYF. CDR3 sequence (DNA): TGTGCCAGCAGCTCCCGGACGGGGTTGGGAGAGACCCAGTACTTC.

This clonotype has ten or more counts. The chain uses TRBV20-1 and TRBJ1-5; the D is unclear. V was cut by 1 base and J by 6 bases, with 1 base left in between. The CDR3 sequence is 10 residues long. CDR1 DFQATT and CDR2 SNEGSKA come from the germline V gene (reference sequence). The CDR3 reads CSARAQPQHF. In DNA form, the CDR3 reads TGCAGTGCTAGAGCTCAGCCCCAGCATTTT.

V usage is TRBV30 and J usage is TRBJ2-3; D not resolved. The CDR3 contains 12 residues. Trimming pared 0 bases from V and 4 bases from J, leaving 5 bases between. Germline values: CDR1 GTSNPN, CDR2 SVGIG (reference sequence). This CDR3 is CAWSVPSDTQYF. In DNA, the CDR3 is TGTGCCTGGAGTGTACCTTCAGATACGCAGTATTTT. Full variable domain (rest looked up from reference TRBV30 and TRBJ2-3): SQTIHQWPATLVQPVGSPLSLECTVEGTSNPNLYWYRQAAGRGLQLLFYSVGIGQISSEVPQNLSASRPQDRQFILSSKKLLLSDSGFYLCAWSVPSDTQYFGPGTRLTVL.

This clonotype was detected many times. The chain carries TRBV30 and TRBJ1-6; perhaps TRBD1 as D (5 bases). Germline loops: CDR1 GTSNPN, CDR2 SVGIG (reference sequence). With 0 bases removed from V and 11 bases from J, the gap between germline ends came to 11 bases. The CDR3 totals 13 residues. In DNA, the CDR3 is TGTGCCTGGAGTGTACTCGGGACTACACCCCTCCACTTT. Its translation is CAWSVLGTTPLHF.

The table lists this clonotype with many counts. The genes are TRBV6-2 or TRBV6-3 and TRBJ1-1, with a weak D call TRBD1 (5 bases). V gave up 8 bases and J gave up 2 bases, with 15 bases separating them. Looked up from germline, CDR1 is MNHEY and CDR2 is SVGEGT. The CDR3 totals 14 residues. The CDR3 loop reads CASGSEGRNTEAFF. CDR3 bases: TGTGCCAGCGGGTCTGAGGGGCGAAACACTGAAGCTTTCTTT.

This clonotype was seen ten or more times. CDR3 region: CASSLSQRGGGTDTQYF. In DNA form, the CDR3 reads TGCGCCAGCAGCTTGAGTCAGCGGGGGGGCGGAACAGATACGCAGTATTTT. The rearrangement uses TRBV5-1 and TRBJ2-3, with TRBD2 matching over 10 bases. Germline lookup yields CDR1 SGHRS and CDR2 YFSETQ. Trimming took 1 base from V and 3 from J; bases not matched to a gene: 8. The CDR3 is 17 amino acids.

This clonotype was seen many times. The chain has TRBV6-2 or TRBV6-3 and TRBJ1-5; TRBD1 aligns across 9 bases. CDR3 length equals 15 residues. J lost 3 bases, V lost 5 bases, and 5 bases had no gene match. CDR1 MNHEY and CDR2 SVGEGT come from the germline V gene. DNA for the CDR3: TGTGCCAGCAGTACGGACAGGGGTCCCAATCAGCCCCAGCATTTT. Translated, it gives CASSTDRGPNQPQHF.

This clonotype was picked up many times. The chain employs TRBV6-1 and TRBJ2-3, with 7 bases lining up with TRBD2. Per the germline V gene, CDR1 is MNHNS and CDR2 is SASEGT. J gave up 0 bases and V 4 bases, and 10 bases lay outside the gene matches. CDR3 length: 17 residues. In nucleotides, the CDR3 is TGTGCCAGCAGTGGCTTAGTTGGCGGGGGAAGCACAGATACGCAGTATTTT. Translation: CASSGLVGGGSTDTQYF.

The chain uses TRBV11-2 and TRBJ1-2; no reliable D call. CDR1 and CDR2 from the germline V gene are SGHAT and FQNNGV. Trimming took off 2 bases at V and 4 bases at J, with 11 bases between the two ends. The CDR3 runs to 14 residues. CDR3 in DNA: TGTGCCAGCAGCTTATCCGGCAGAAGCTATGGCTACACCTTC. Its translation: CASSLSGRSYGYTF.